These 25 T cell receptor beta chains came from one sample sequenced in a study of shared clonotypes between healthy human individuals. TCRdb keeps only in-frame clones here, not all; method: immunoSEQ multiplex PCR. The table shows around 1.1 million clones, with around 78% occurring only once. Input material: memory CD4+ T cells from PBMCs. The subset was: CD45RA-negative fraction. These receptors all come from a man between 18 and 29 years old in good health. Some clones in this sample may be carry-over from other donors' samples.

This clone showed up just a few times. This sequence joins TRBV19 and TRBJ1-5; D unclear. CDR3 length: 13 amino acids. Germline V CDR1 and CDR2: LNHDA, SQIVND (reference sequence). V was trimmed by 7 bases and J by 0 bases, leaving 7 bases between them. The CDR3 reads CASKHYSNQPQHF. In nucleotides, the CDR3 is TGTGCCAGTAAACACTATAGCAATCAGCCCCAGCATTTT.

The chain employs TRBV28 and TRBJ1-2; the match to TRBD1 covers 9 bases. Germline trimming cut 5 bases from V and 5 bases from J; bases unmatched to any gene: 6. CDR3 length: 14 amino acids. Germline V gene sequence: CDR1 MDHEN, CDR2 SYDVKM. The chain's CDR3 is CASSRDRERYGYTF. The CDR3 DNA is TGTGCCAGCAGTCGGGACAGGGAGAGATATGGCTACACCTTC.

This chain joins TRBV28 and TRBJ2-7; 8 nucleotides line up with TRBD1. Germline lookup yields CDR1 MDHEN and CDR2 SYDVKM. CDR3 length: 15 amino acids. Trimming cost V 3 bases and J 2 bases; bases outside gene matches: 6. The CDR3 nucleotides read TGTGCCAGCAGTTTCAGGGACAGGTTAACCTACGAGCAGTACTTC. Its translation: CASSFRDRLTYEQYF.

This clone showed up just once. This chain links TRBV2 with TRBJ2-7, with D possibly being TRBD2 (5 bases). The CDR3 consists of 13 residues. Per the germline V gene, CDR1 is SNHLY and CDR2 is FYNNEI. Deletions cut 3 bases from V and 6 bases from J, with 12 bases between. The CDR3 sequence: CASSDGVRSEQYF. The CDR3 DNA is TGTGCCAGCAGTGACGGGGTGAGGTCCGAGCAGTACTTC.

J is TRBJ2-7 and V is TRBV10-2, with D maybe TRBD1 (5 bases). This CDR3 contains 13 residues. Germline CDR1 reads WSHSY; CDR2 reads SAAADI. With 6 bases removed from V and 0 bases from J, the gap between germline ends came to 9 bases. The CDR3 region is CASRVTASYEQYF. CDR3 DNA: TGCGCCAGCAGGGTGACAGCCTCCTACGAGCAGTACTTC.

At least ten counts were recorded for this clone. V and J are TRBV11-2 and TRBJ2-1; TRBD2 is a possible D gene (6 bases). CDR1 is SGHAT and CDR2 is FQNNGV in the germline V gene. The CDR3 is 16 residues long. V gave up 1 base and J gave up 5 bases, with 15 bases separating them. The CDR3 loop is CASSLGAGGLNNEQFF. The CDR3, as DNA: TGTGCCAGCAGCTTAGGGGCCGGAGGGCTAAACAATGAGCAGTTCTTC.

This clone was detected only a few times. The rearrangement joins TRBV28 to TRBJ1-6; no reliable D call. V lost 5 bases to trimming and J lost 1 base, with 12 bases between them. The CDR3 is made up of 16 amino acids. The germline CDR1 and CDR2 sequences are MDHEN and SYDVKM. The CDR3 region is CASSPRKGSYNSPLHF. The CDR3 DNA reads TGTGCCAGCAGTCCGAGGAAAGGGTCCTATAATTCACCCCTCCACTTT. Variable domain in full (rest from reference TRBV28 and TRBJ1-6): DVKVTQSSRYLVKRTGEKVFLECVQDMDHENMFWYRQDPGLGLRLIYFSYDVKMKEKGDIPEGYSVSREKKERFSLILESASTNQTSMYLCASSPRKGSYNSPLHFGNGTRLTVT.

The chain couples TRBV7-3 to TRBJ2-5, with 8 positions matching TRBD2. The CDR3 has 14 amino acids. V was pared by 1 base and J by 5 bases, with 3 bases of the junction left unmatched. CDR1 and CDR2 (germline): SGHTA, FQGTGA. The CDR3 DNA is TGTGCCAGCAGCTTAATGTCGGGAGGGGAGACCCAGTACTTC. Translated: CASSLMSGGETQYF.

V and J are TRBV10-2 and TRBJ1-3; D is ambiguous. There are 15 residues in the CDR3. V was cut by 0 bases and J by 1 base, with 7 bases left in between. The germline gives CDR1 WSHSY, CDR2 SAAADI. The CDR3 here is CASSESNPSGNTIYF. The CDR3 DNA follows: TGCGCCAGCAGTGAGTCTAACCCGTCTGGAAACACCATATATTTT.

V and J are TRBV6-5 and TRBJ2-5; 10 bases map to TRBD1. Germline-derived CDR1 and CDR2 are MNHEY and SVGAGI. The CDR3 covers 15 residues. V dropped 6 bases and J dropped 7; count of bases not matched to a gene: 11. The CDR3 nucleotides read TGTGCCAGCAGCCCGATGATAGGACAGGGGGGGACCCAGTACTTC. This codes for CASSPMIGQGGTQYF.

This clone has just a few counts. CDR3 sequence (DNA): TGCGCCAGCAGCCAAGTGGGTGATCAGCCCCAGCATTTT. Translated, it gives CASSQVGDQPQHF. The chain recombines TRBV4-1 with TRBJ1-5; D is uncertain. CDR1 is MGHRA and CDR2 is YSYEKL in the germline V gene. Trimming shortened V by 1 base and J by 5 bases, and 6 bases separated the two germline ends. The CDR3 has 13 residues.

This chain links TRBV4-1 with TRBJ1-3; TRBD1 is a possible D gene (6 bases). CDR1 is MGHRA and CDR2 is YSYEKL in the germline V gene. Deletions cut 2 bases from V and 2 bases from J, with 13 bases between. CDR3 size: 16 residues. CDR3 region: CASSQPTGGPGNTIYF. The CDR3 DNA follows: TGCGCCAGCAGCCAACCTACCGGGGGCCCTGGAAACACCATATATTTT.

Comment on this clone: This may be a read error: a much more frequent sequence differs by one nucleotide. At the DNA level, this CDR3 is encoded by other sequences in the same sample as well. The chain combines TRBV5-8 with TRBJ2-3; TRBD2 is a possible D gene (5 bases). The CDR3 covers 14 residues. Germline V gives CDR1 SGHTS, CDR2 YDEGEE. Trimming took 0 bases from V and 1 from J, leaving 6 bases between them. CDR3 DNA sequence: TGTGCCAGCAGCTTGGCCGGGGGCACAGATACGCAGTATTTT. This encodes CASSLAGGTDTQYF.

The V call is TRBV5-1, the J call TRBJ2-1, with 12 nucleotides matching TRBD2. Germline trimming cut 0 bases from V and 0 bases from J; bases unmatched to any gene: 7. The germline V gene encodes CDR1 SGHRS and CDR2 YFSETQ. The CDR3 is made up of 19 amino acids. The CDR3 loop reads CASSLGRLAGGSSYNEQFF. Written as DNA, the CDR3 is TGCGCCAGCAGCTTGGGCCGGCTAGCGGGAGGGAGCTCCTACAATGAGCAGTTCTTC.

This clone was seen more than once but under ten times. The genes are TRBV9 and TRBJ2-1; possible D gene TRBD2, 6 bases. With 4 bases removed from V and 2 bases from J, the gap between germline ends came to 13 bases. The CDR3 loop spans 15 amino acids. Germline V gene lookup returns CDR1 SGDLS and CDR2 YYNGEE. The CDR3 loop reads CASSPSVAAYNEQFF. The CDR3 DNA follows: TGTGCCAGCAGCCCCTCTGTAGCGGCCTACAATGAGCAGTTCTTC. Full variable domain (outside the CDR3, taken from reference TRBV9 and TRBJ2-1): DSGVTQTPKHLITATGQRVTLRCSPRSGDLSVYWYQQSLDQGLQFLIQYYNGEERAKGNILERFSAQQFPDLHSELNLSSLELGDSALYFCASSPSVAAYNEQFFGPGTRLTVL.

In its sample, this clone was seen once. The chain has TRBV5-1 and TRBJ2-3, with 11 bases lining up with TRBD2. The CDR3 has 16 residues. After removal of 4 bases from V and 2 bases from J, the junction contained 6 bases not matched to a gene. Germline CDR1 SGHRS, CDR2 YFSETQ. The CDR3 DNA follows: TGCGCCAGCAGCATCCGGACTAGCGGGTCCACAGATACGCAGTATTTT. Amino acid sequence: CASSIRTSGSTDTQYF.

This clone came up once. At the DNA level, this CDR3 is encoded by other sequences in the same sample as well. The chain recombines TRBV28 with TRBJ1-1; 12 bases line up with TRBD1. The CDR3 is made up of 15 amino acids. V was pared by 4 bases and J by 4 bases, with 4 bases of the junction left unmatched. The germline V gene has CDR1 MDHEN and CDR2 SYDVKM. DNA for the CDR3: TGTGCCAGCAGTTACCCGGGACAGGGGGCCACTGAAGCTTTCTTT. Amino acid sequence: CASSYPGQGATEAFF.

Concerning this clone: This same CDR3 is encoded by further DNA sequences in the sample. The rearrangement links TRBV7-3 to TRBJ2-1, with 12 bases fitting TRBD2. Germline V gives CDR1 SGHTA, CDR2 FQGTGA. The CDR3 contains 15 residues. V shed 5 bases and J 4 bases; nucleotides not matched to a gene: 3. The CDR3 loop reads CASSLGTSGYNEQFF. DNA of the CDR3: TGTGCCAGCAGCCTGGGGACTAGCGGGTACAATGAGCAGTTCTTC.

The rearrangement links TRBV4-2 to TRBJ1-3; 11 positions agree with TRBD1. V dropped 0 bases and J dropped 8; count of bases not matched to a gene: 6. The germline V gene encodes CDR1 LGHNA and CDR2 YNFKEQ. The CDR3 runs 16 residues. CDR3 in amino acids: CASSQDLPDRGHTIYF. CDR3 bases: TGTGCCAGCAGCCAAGACCTCCCGGACAGGGGGCACACCATATATTTT.

J is TRBJ2-2 and V is TRBV7-6, with TRBD2 matching over 9 bases. CDR3 length: 14 residues. After removal of 6 bases from V and 6 bases from J, the junction contained 5 bases not matched to a gene. CDR1 is SGHVS, CDR2 FNYEAQ, per germline. CDR3 bases: TGTGCCAGCAGTACCGGGACTAGCTCCGGGGAGCTGTTTTTT. Encoded protein: CASSTGTSSGELFF.

This chain connects TRBV11-1 to TRBJ2-1; TRBD2 matches 10 bases. This CDR3 contains 16 residues. Germline trimming cut 5 bases from V and 9 bases from J; bases unmatched to any gene: 13. The germline V gene encodes CDR1 SGHAT and CDR2 FQDESV (reference sequence). CDR3 coding DNA: TGTGCCAGCAGCCCCCGTAGCGGGAGGAGAAGGAGTGAGCAGTTCTTC. This codes for CASSPRSGRRRSEQFF.

The chain joins TRBV27 to TRBJ2-1; 9 nucleotides align to TRBD1. Trimming took 5 bases from V and 7 from J; bases not matched to a gene: 9. The CDR3 is made up of 15 amino acids. Germline V gene sequence: CDR1 MNHEY, CDR2 SMNVEV (reference sequence). CDR3 DNA: TGTGCCAGCAGTCCTTGGGGACAGGGCAGTAATGAGCAGTTCTTC. Translated: CASSPWGQGSNEQFF.

The chain couples TRBV14 to TRBJ2-3; D not resolved. Trimming pared 0 bases from V and 8 bases from J, leaving 12 bases between. Germline assignment: CDR1 SGHDN and CDR2 FVKESK. The CDR3 runs 14 residues. Here the CDR3 reads CASSQDLWRGTQYF. CDR3 in DNA: TGTGCCAGCAGCCAAGATCTTTGGCGAGGTACGCAGTATTTT.

The chain combines TRBV27 with TRBJ2-2; D ambiguous. Germline loops: CDR1 MNHEY, CDR2 SMNVEV (reference sequence). The CDR3 sequence is 13 residues long. Trimming took off 6 bases at V and 7 bases at J, with 12 bases between the two ends. DNA of the CDR3: TGTGCCAGCAGACAGAATGAAGACGGGGAGCTGTTTTTT. The encoded protein is CASRQNEDGELFF.

This clone came up many times. Here the CDR3 reads CASSYGLRTDTQYF. Written as DNA, the CDR3 is TGTGCCAGCAGTTACGGACTACGCACAGATACGCAGTATTTT. The chain joins TRBV27 to TRBJ2-3; possibly TRBD2 for D (6 bases). Per the germline V gene, CDR1 is MNHEY and CDR2 is SMNVEV (reference sequence). Between the trimmed V and J ends, which lost 4 bases and 1 base, there was a span of 9 bases. This CDR3 region has 14 residues.